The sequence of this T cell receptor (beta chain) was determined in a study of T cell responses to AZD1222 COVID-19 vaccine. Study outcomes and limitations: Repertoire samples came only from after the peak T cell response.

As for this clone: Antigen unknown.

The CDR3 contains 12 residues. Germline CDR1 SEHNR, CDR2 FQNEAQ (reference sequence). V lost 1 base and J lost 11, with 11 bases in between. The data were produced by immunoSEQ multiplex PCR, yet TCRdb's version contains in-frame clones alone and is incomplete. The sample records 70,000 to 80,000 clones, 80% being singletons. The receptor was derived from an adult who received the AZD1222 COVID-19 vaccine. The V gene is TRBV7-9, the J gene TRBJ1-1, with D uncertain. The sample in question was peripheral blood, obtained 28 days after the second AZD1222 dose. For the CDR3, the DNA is TGTGCCAGCAGCTTAGTTCTTTCACAGGCTTTCTTT. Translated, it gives CASSLVLSQAFF.